The rows below give T cell receptor beta chains drawn from one sample of a study of cytomegalovirus exposure and HLA in healthy donors. Assay: immunoSEQ multiplex PCR; the TCRdb copy retains only in-frame clones and omits some. Found here are a few hundred thousand clones, over 65% of them singletons; the top ten hold roughly 2.6%. Sequencing used PBMCs. These receptors were obtained from a woman aged 55-69 years in good health and CMV-seropositive. Both conserved end residues are part of each CDR3. The D gene is left open where the match is weak. Not all rows give a size; the values are once, few, many and, for expanded clones, a class.

CASRTGTGIDTQYF	TGTGCCAGCAGAACCGGGACAGGGATAGATACGCAGTATTTT	TRBD1	.	TRBJ2-3	14	TRBV2
CASSSGLAGTRGEQFF	TGCGCCAGCAGCTCGGGTCTAGCGGGGACCCGGGGTGAGCAGTTCTTC	TRBD2	.	TRBJ2-1	16	TRBV5-1
CASNWDRGNTEAFF	TGTGCCAGCAACTGGGACAGGGGAAACACTGAAGCTTTCTTT	TRBD1	.	TRBJ1-1	14	TRBV6-1
CASSLDRGYEQYF	TGTGCCAGTTCATTGGACAGGGGCTACGAGCAGTACTTC	TRBD1	.	TRBJ2-7	13	TRBV6-4
CASSLGQGARQPQHF	TGTGCCAGCTCGCTGGGACAGGGGGCCCGCCAGCCCCAGCATTTT	TRBD1	few	TRBJ1-5	15	TRBV6-5
CASRTGQGTYEQYF	TGTGCCAGCAGGACCGGACAGGGCACCTACGAGCAGTACTTC	TRBD1	.	TRBJ2-7	14	TRBV27
CAWSGRDRDIEETQYF	TGTGCCTGGAGCGGTAGGGACAGGGATATCGAAGAGACCCAGTACTTC	TRBD1	.	TRBJ2-5	16	TRBV30
CASSEQGAVSSPLHF	TGTGCCAGCAGCGAACAGGGGGCGGTTAGTTCACCCCTCCACTTT	TRBD1	.	TRBJ1-6	15	TRBV9
CASTPVGADNEQFF	TGTGCCAGTACCCCTGTGGGCGCAGACAATGAGCAGTTCTTC	.	.	TRBJ2-1	14	TRBV19
CASMATGGFAGELFF	TGTGCCAGCATGGCGACAGGGGGGTTCGCCGGGGAGCTGTTTTTT	TRBD1	.	TRBJ2-2	15	TRBV2
CASSLAGAPTDTQYF	TGTGCCAGCAGCTTAGCGGGGGCCCCCACAGATACGCAGTATTTT	.	.	TRBJ2-3	15	TRBV7-2
CASSLDGGGLTGELFF	TGCGCCAGCAGCTTGGATGGCGGGGGACTCACCGGGGAGCTGTTTTTT	TRBD2	.	TRBJ2-2	16	TRBV5-1
CASSVFPQGGGNTIYF	TGTGCCAGCAGCGTATTCCCCCAGGGAGGAGGAAACACCATATATTTT	.	few	TRBJ1-3	16	TRBV9
CASSIVKGSYNSPLHF	TGTGCCAGTAGTATTGTGAAGGGGTCCTATAATTCACCCCTCCACTTT	.	.	TRBJ1-6	16	TRBV19
CASSVGTIRTDTQYF	TGTGCCAGCAGCGTAGGGACAATCCGCACAGATACGCAGTATTTT	.	few	TRBJ2-3	15	TRBV9
CASSVAAGAYNEQFF	TGTGCCAGCAGCGTAGCAGCGGGAGCCTACAATGAGCAGTTCTTC	TRBD2	.	TRBJ2-1	15	TRBV9
CASSTSTGGDTGELFF	TGTGCCAGCTCCACATCGACAGGGGGGGATACCGGGGAGCTGTTTTTT	TRBD1	.	TRBJ2-2	16	TRBV18
CASSQDWRGRETQYF	TGTGCCAGCAGCCAAGATTGGAGGGGCCGAGAGACCCAGTACTTC	.	few	TRBJ2-5	15	TRBV4-2
CASSELSTDTQYF	TGTGCCAGCAGCGAACTATCCACAGATACGCAGTATTTT	.	.	TRBJ2-3	13	TRBV9
CASSLRDSPWGLSTEAFF	TGTGCCAGCAGTTTACGGGACTCCCCCTGGGGTTTAAGCACTGAAGCTTTCTTT	.	.	TRBJ1-1	18	TRBV27
CASSIPPGAGGNNEQFF	TGTGCCAGTAGTATACCCCCCGGGGCAGGGGGCAACAATGAGCAGTTCTTC	TRBD1	once	TRBJ2-1	17	TRBV19
CAISAGELYGYTF	TGTGCCATCAGTGCAGGGGAGCTCTATGGCTACACCTTC	.	few	TRBJ1-2	13	TRBV10-3